Shown below are 3 T cell receptor beta chains from a single sample sequenced in a study of T cells after yellow fever vaccination. TCRdb re-called the 5' RACE reads with MiXCR, one entry per CDR3 protein. Altogether more than 250,000 distinct CDR3 sequences are present, approximately 7% being singletons, with the ten largest covering roughly a sixth. The sample was PBMCs, taken roughly 45 days after the first yellow fever vaccination. These receptors originate from a man aged 18 to 35 who received the YFV17D yellow fever vaccine.

V gene TRBV7-9 combines with J gene TRBJ1-5; no reliable D call. With 6 bases removed from V and 4 bases from J, the gap between germline ends came to 10 bases. Germline lookup yields CDR1 SEHNR and CDR2 FQNEAQ (reference sequence). The CDR3 has 13 residues. In DNA form, the CDR3 reads TGTGCCAGCAGTACCGGCGGTAATCAGCCCCAGCATTTT. Translating gives CASSTGGNQPQHF.

The J gene is TRBJ2-1, the V gene TRBV29-1; D gene ambiguous. This CDR3 contains 10 residues. The ends were cut back, 7 bases at V and 5 bases at J, with 6 bases in the middle. Germline V gene lookup returns CDR1 SQVTM and CDR2 ANQGSEA. In nucleotides, the CDR3 is TGCAGCGCAAAACACAATGAGCAGTTCTTC. Protein product: CSAKHNEQFF.

The V and J genes are TRBV4-3 and TRBJ2-7; 8 positions agree with TRBD1. From germline, CDR1 is LGHNA and CDR2 YSLEER. Losses at the gene ends were 3 bases for V and 3 bases for J; bases not matched to a gene: 7. CDR3 length: 15 amino acids. The CDR3: CASSQESGQGYEQYF. The DNA of the CDR3 is TGCGCCAGCAGCCAGGAATCCGGACAGGGCTACGAGCAGTACTTC.